This is a list of T cell receptor beta chains from one sample in a study of human T cells and chemical hapten exposure. One entry per CDR3 protein, called by TCRdb with MiXCR from the RACE reads. The sample includes under 200,000 distinct CDR3 sequences, approximately 15% seen only once; the top ten take 1.7%. Source: whole blood, taken in connection with sensitization to the hapten diphenylcyclopropenone (DPC). These receptors were taken from a woman aged 25 to 39 with alopecia areata. Some clones in this sample may be carry-over from other donors' samples. The CDR3 runs from the conserved cysteine through the conserved F or W. D genes are given only for firm matches. Rows give clone size only sometimes, using once, few, many, or a class for an expanded clone.

cdr3_nt cdr3_aa d_call v_call clone_size j_call
TGCGCCAGCAGCTTGGTGGGTGAGGATGGCTACACCTTC CASSLVGEDGYTF - TRBV5-1 few TRBJ1-2
TGTGCCAGCAGTCGAGGCCGACAAGCTTTCTTT CASSRGRQAFF - TRBV27 few TRBJ1-1
TGTGCCAGCAGTCGCTCGCGGACAGGGTCTGAAGCTTTCTTT CASSRSRTGSEAFF TRBD1 TRBV6-5 - TRBJ1-1
TGCGCCAGCAGCCAATTCCTTGGACAGGGTTCCTACGAGCAGTACTTC CASSQFLGQGSYEQYF TRBD1 TRBV4-3 many TRBJ2-7
TGCAGCGTAGATACAGGAGATTTGCGTGGCTACACCTTC CSVDTGDLRGYTF - TRBV29-1 many TRBJ1-2
TGTGCCAGCTCACCACCAGGGTTGTCGGATGACATTCAGTACTTC CASSPPGLSDDIQYF - TRBV18 - TRBJ2-4
TGTGCCAGCAGCTGGGGACAGGGGTGGGATCAGCCCCAGCATTTT CASSWGQGWDQPQHF TRBD1 TRBV5-6 few TRBJ1-5
TGCAGTGCTACTAGACTAGCGGGAGACCACAATGAGCAGTTCTTC CSATRLAGDHNEQFF TRBD2 TRBV20-1 - TRBJ2-1
TGTGCCAGCAGCCAAACAGAGAAAAACGCTGAAGCTTTCTTT CASSQTEKNAEAFF - TRBV4-2 many TRBJ1-1
TGCGCCAGCAGCCAAGGGCGACTAGCGGGAGCTACAGATACGCAGTATTTT CASSQGRLAGATDTQYF TRBD2 TRBV4-1 many TRBJ2-3
TGTGCCAGCAGCTTAGGGGTGGAGGGCCAAAATTCACCCCTCCACTTT CASSLGVEGQNSPLHF - TRBV7-6 - TRBJ1-6
TGTGCCTGGAGTGTACAGCTGAACACTGAAGCTTTCTTT CAWSVQLNTEAFF - TRBV30 - TRBJ1-1
TGCAGCTCGAAGGGGTTAACTAACACTGAAGCTTTCTTT CSSKGLTNTEAFF - TRBV29-1 many TRBJ1-1
TGTGCCAGCAGTCCTCGACTAGCGGGAGTGAATGAGCAGTTCTTC CASSPRLAGVNEQFF TRBD2 TRBV28 - TRBJ2-1
TGTGCCAGCGGCATACAGGTTTCGATCGGGGAGCTGTTTTTT CASGIQVSIGELFF - TRBV12-3/TRBV12-4 few TRBJ2-2
TGTGCCAGCAGCCCCGGGACAGGGGGCTACCAGCCCCAGCATTTT CASSPGTGGYQPQHF TRBD1 TRBV6-5 - TRBJ1-5
TGCAGTGCCGCAGGGGGCTCGGTGACAAGTAGTACTGAAGCTTTCTTT CSAAGGSVTSSTEAFF TRBD1 TRBV20-1 - TRBJ1-1
TGTGCCAGTAGTGGCGGGACCGCAGATACGCAGTATTTT CASSGGTADTQYF - TRBV19 many TRBJ2-3
TGTGCCAGCAGCCCCCGGTCGGATTTGAAGCAGTTCTTC CASSPRSDLKQFF - TRBV9 - TRBJ2-1
TGCGCCAGCTCGGACAGGGGCACAGATACGCAGTATTTT CASSDRGTDTQYF TRBD1 TRBV10-2 many TRBJ2-3
TGTGCCAGCAGGGGAAGGCGGGGGACCACAGATACGCAGTATTTT CASRGRRGTTDTQYF TRBD2 TRBV28 few TRBJ2-3
TGTGCCAGCACTTCAGGGCCCGATCAGCCCCAGCATTTT CASTSGPDQPQHF - TRBV6-6 - TRBJ1-5
TGTGCCTGGGCCAACAGGGGCGGCGGAAACACCATATATTTT CAWANRGGGNTIYF TRBD1 TRBV30 many TRBJ1-3
TGTGCCACCAGCAGAGACAGGGGCTATGAGCAGTTCTTC CATSRDRGYEQFF - TRBV15 - TRBJ2-1
TGCAGCGGATCCTCGAGGGCTGTATCCTACGAGCAGTACTTC CSGSSRAVSYEQYF - TRBV29-1 many TRBJ2-7
TGTGCCAGCAGCCAAGATAGGTCTAAAGGGGAGCTGTTTTTT CASSQDRSKGELFF - TRBV4-2 many TRBJ2-2
TGCAGCGTTGAATCAGCCAGGGGGATTTCTGGGGCCAACGTCCTGACTTTC CSVESARGISGANVLTF TRBD1 TRBV29-1 - TRBJ2-6
TGTGCCAGCAGCCGCGATCCATTCTACGAGCAGTACTTC CASSRDPFYEQYF - TRBV6-5 - TRBJ2-7
TGTGCCAGCGTTTCGGGGACCGATAATTCACCCCTCCACTTT CASVSGTDNSPLHF - TRBV7-2 many TRBJ1-6